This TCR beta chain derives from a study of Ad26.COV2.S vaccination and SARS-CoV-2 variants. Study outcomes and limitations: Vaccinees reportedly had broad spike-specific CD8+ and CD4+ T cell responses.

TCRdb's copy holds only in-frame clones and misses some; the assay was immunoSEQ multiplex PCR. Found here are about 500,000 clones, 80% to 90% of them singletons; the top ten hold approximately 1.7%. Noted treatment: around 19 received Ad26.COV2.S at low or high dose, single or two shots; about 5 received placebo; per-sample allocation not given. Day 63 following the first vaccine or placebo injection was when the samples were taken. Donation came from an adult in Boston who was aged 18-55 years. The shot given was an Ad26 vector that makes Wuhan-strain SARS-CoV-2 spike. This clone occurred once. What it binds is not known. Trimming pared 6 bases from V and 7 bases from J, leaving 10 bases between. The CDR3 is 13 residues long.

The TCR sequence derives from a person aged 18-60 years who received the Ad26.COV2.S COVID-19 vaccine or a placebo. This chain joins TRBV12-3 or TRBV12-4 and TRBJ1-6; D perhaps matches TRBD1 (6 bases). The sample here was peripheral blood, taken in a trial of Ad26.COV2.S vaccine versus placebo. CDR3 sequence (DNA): TGTGCCAGCAGGAGGGACACCAATTCACCCCTCCACTTT. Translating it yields CASRRDTNSPLHF.